These 32 T cell receptor beta chains were all obtained from the same sample, sequenced in a study of T cells after yellow fever vaccination. TCRdb re-analysed the 5' RACE reads in MiXCR, keeping a single row per CDR3 protein. The sample has 500,000 to 650,000 distinct CDR3 sequences, over 9% seen once. The sample in question was PBMCs, obtained on the day of the yellow fever booster vaccination. The receptors were sampled from a man aged 25-40 years who received the YFV17D yellow fever vaccine.

This chain connects TRBV5-1 to TRBJ2-1; either TRBD1 or TRBD2 may fit D (5 bases each). CDR1 is SGHRS and CDR2 is YFSETQ in the germline V gene. The ends were cut back, 0 bases at V and 9 bases at J, with 7 bases in the middle. CDR3 length: 12 amino acids. In DNA form, the CDR3 reads TGCGCCAGCAGCTTGGGGGACGGTGAGCAGTTCTTC. It specifies CASSLGDGEQFF.

This clonotype was seen a handful of times. V gene TRBV12-3 or TRBV12-4 combines with J gene TRBJ2-4, with 12 bases fitting TRBD2. V was pared by 10 bases and J by 3 bases, with 22 bases of the junction left unmatched. The CDR3 sequence is 20 residues long. This chain's CDR3 is CAIDIPSGRAVCRGKNIQYF. The CDR3 DNA is TGTGCCATCGACATTCCTAGCGGGAGGGCCGTGTGCAGGGGCAAAAACATTCAGTACTTC.

The chain employs TRBV6-2 or TRBV6-3 and TRBJ2-1, with TRBD2 matching 10 bases. This CDR3 is 16 amino acids long. The V gene end was trimmed by 6 bases and the J gene end by 4 bases; junction bases not matched to a gene: 9. The germline CDR1 and CDR2 sequences are MNHEY and SVGEGT. Here the CDR3 reads CASSATSGTLYNEQFF. CDR3 DNA sequence: TGTGCCAGCAGCGCTACTAGCGGGACCCTATACAATGAGCAGTTCTTC.

This clonotype has just one count. The rearrangement links TRBV7-7 to TRBJ2-2; no reliable D call. V shed 5 bases and J shed 6 bases, with 10 bases lying between them. This CDR3 is built from 13 residues. Germline lookup yields CDR1 SSHAT and CDR2 FNYEAQ (reference sequence). The CDR3 DNA sequence: TGTGCCAGCAGCCACACGCCTCCCGGGGAGCTGTTTTTT. As protein: CASSHTPPGELFF.

Comments on this clonotype: An end of the junction does not agree with germline; a read error may underlie this. In nucleotides, the CDR3 is TGCTGTGCTGCGGATTGGACTAGCGGGAGGCCTAATGAGCAGTTCTTC. This gives the protein CCAADWTSGRPNEQFF. The chain combines TRBV20-1 with TRBJ2-1; TRBD2 aligns across 14 bases. Germline CDR1 is DFQATT and CDR2 is SNEGSKA (reference sequence). The length of the CDR3 is 16 residues.

This clonotype appeared a single time. V gene TRBV9 combines with J gene TRBJ2-5; TRBD2 is a possible D gene (6 bases). Trimming removed 0 bases from V and 5 bases from J, with 14 bases in between. The CDR3 has 15 amino acids. Per the germline V gene, CDR1 is SGDLS and CDR2 is YYNGEE. The CDR3 is CASSVAPGVRETQYF. The CDR3 nucleotides read TGTGCCAGCAGCGTAGCGCCGGGAGTGAGGGAGACCCAGTACTTC. Supplemented by reference TRBV9 and TRBJ2-5, the full variable domain reads DSGVTQTPKHLITATGQRVTLRCSPRSGDLSVYWYQQSLDQGLQFLIQYYNGEERAKGNILERFSAQQFPDLHSELNLSSLELGDSALYFCASSVAPGVRETQYFGPGTRLLVL.

This clonotype was found many times. The V and J genes are TRBV18 and TRBJ2-1, with TRBD2 identical over 10 bases. The germline gives CDR1 KGHSH, CDR2 LQKENI. V lost 8 bases to trimming and J lost 4 bases; unmatched junction nucleotides: 5. CDR3 length: 14 amino acids. This chain's CDR3 is CASSPSGSYNEQFF. The CDR3 DNA reads as TGTGCCAGCAGCCCTAGCGGGAGTTACAATGAGCAGTTCTTC.

This clonotype has a handful of counts. The chain carries TRBV7-9 and TRBJ2-6, with 8 bases that match TRBD1. With V trimmed by 4 bases and J by 7 bases, 6 bases remained unmatched. This CDR3 comprises 15 residues. Germline V lookup: CDR1 SEHNR, CDR2 FQNEAQ (reference sequence). In DNA form, the CDR3 reads TGTGCCAGCAGCTACCGGGACAGGCGAGCCAACGTCCTGACTTTC. It translates to CASSYRDRRANVLTF.

In this sample, this clonotype turned up a few times. The chain carries TRBV5-1 and TRBJ1-1; 7 bases are a match to TRBD1. V was clipped by 2 bases and J by 4 bases; unmatched bases: 5. This CDR3 contains 14 residues. Germline V gives CDR1 SGHRS, CDR2 YFSETQ. The CDR3 loop is CASSFYRGSTEAFF. In DNA, the CDR3 is TGCGCCAGCAGCTTCTACAGGGGTTCCACTGAAGCTTTCTTT.

This clonotype was counted a few times. The chain links TRBV5-6 to TRBJ1-1; D not resolved. The CDR3 spans 16 residues. In germline, CDR1 is SGHDT, CDR2 YYEEEE. The germline V and J ends were trimmed by 0 bases and 0 bases, with 12 bases remaining between them. The CDR3: CASSLGQRTMNTEAFF. The DNA for the CDR3 is TGTGCCAGCAGCTTGGGTCAGCGAACCATGAACACTGAAGCTTTCTTT.

This clonotype was seen only a few times. The J gene is TRBJ2-7, the V gene TRBV7-9; 7 positions agree with TRBD1. This CDR3 is 15 amino acids long. Germline V lookup: CDR1 SEHNR, CDR2 FQNEAQ (reference sequence). The J segment lost 5 bases and the V segment lost 0 bases, leaving 7 bases of the junction unmatched. CDR3 coding DNA: TGTGCCAGCAGCTTAGCATTGGGACAGAAAAACGAGCAGTACTTC. Translation gives CASSLALGQKNEQYF. The variable domain in full, with the rest retrieved from reference TRBV7-9 and TRBJ2-7, is DTGVSQNPRHKITKRGQNVTFRCDPISEHNRLYWYRQTLGQGPEFLTYFQNEAQLEKSRLLSDRFSAERPKGSFSTLEIQRTEQGDSAMYLCASSLALGQKNEQYFGPGTRLTVT.

The chain is built from TRBV6-5 and TRBJ1-2; D unclear. The CDR3 runs 12 residues. V dropped 5 bases and J dropped 2 bases, with 6 bases sitting between them. The germline V gene encodes CDR1 MNHEY and CDR2 SVGAGI. The CDR3: CASSIDNYGYTF. CDR3 sequence (DNA): TGTGCCAGCAGTATCGACAACTATGGCTACACCTTC.

The gene calls are TRBV24-1 and TRBJ2-7; tentatively, D is TRBD2 (5 bases). Germline lookup yields CDR1 KGHDR and CDR2 SFDVKD. The CDR3 loop spans 14 amino acids. V lost 1 base and J 3 bases, leaving 9 bases between the germline ends. As DNA, the CDR3 is TGTGCCACCAGTGATTTAGGAGGAAACTACGAGCAGTACTTC. It encodes CATSDLGGNYEQYF.

This clonotype was counted a few times. The genes are TRBV5-1 and TRBJ1-2; D call uncertain. This CDR3 has 14 amino acids. V dropped 0 bases and J dropped 0 bases, with 6 bases sitting between them. Per germline, CDR1 SGHRS and CDR2 YFSETQ. This CDR3 is CASSLDTTNYGYTF. For the CDR3, the DNA is TGCGCCAGCAGCTTGGACACTACTAACTATGGCTACACCTTC.

This clonotype was counted a few times. V usage is TRBV4-3 and J usage is TRBJ2-3; D remains unclear. CDR3 size: 15 residues. Looked up from germline, CDR1 is LGHNA and CDR2 is YSLEER. V was cut by 4 bases and J by 0 bases, with 11 bases left in between. This chain's CDR3 is CASSRGQASTDTQYF. In DNA, the CDR3 is TGCGCCAGCAGCCGTGGGCAGGCGAGCACAGATACGCAGTATTTT.

This clonotype was detected a few times. This chain links TRBV5-1 with TRBJ2-7; 7 nucleotides match TRBD1. J lost 1 base, V lost 3 bases, and 7 bases had no gene match. The CDR3 loop spans 15 amino acids. Germline CDR1 and CDR2: SGHRS and YFSETQ. The DNA for the CDR3 is TGCGCCAGCAGCTCTCCCGGGACAGAGTCCTACGAGCAGTACTTC. This codes for CASSSPGTESYEQYF.

The rearrangement uses TRBV18 and TRBJ1-2; 7 nucleotides agree with TRBD1. The CDR3 extends over 16 amino acids. Germline loops: CDR1 KGHSH, CDR2 LQKENI. Trimming took 3 bases from V and 6 from J; bases not matched to a gene: 13. The CDR3 DNA reads TGTGCCAGCTCACCTCGGCCGGGACAGCCCCTCAATGGCTACACCTTC. This sequence encodes CASSPRPGQPLNGYTF.

The rearrangement uses TRBV6-2 or TRBV6-3 and TRBJ2-1; 7 bases line up with TRBD2. This CDR3 contains 15 residues. Per the germline V gene, CDR1 is MNHEY and CDR2 is SVGEGT. V was pared by 7 bases and J by 4 bases, with 10 bases of the junction left unmatched. CDR3 amino acids: CASTLTSVGYNEQFF. The CDR3 DNA sequence: TGTGCCAGCACTTTAACTAGCGTTGGATACAATGAGCAGTTCTTC.

This clonotype was recorded at least ten times. The chain joins TRBV9 to TRBJ2-1; the D gene is possibly TRBD2 (5 bases). Germline V CDR1 and CDR2: SGDLS, YYNGEE. CDR3 length equals 14 residues. Trimming took 4 bases from V and 3 from J, leaving 11 bases between them. CDR3 loop: CASSPASSYNEQFF. The CDR3 DNA reads TGTGCCAGCAGCCCGGCTAGCAGCTACAATGAGCAGTTCTTC.

The rearrangement uses TRBV10-3 and TRBJ1-2; maybe TRBD1 (6 bases). This CDR3 is 14 amino acids long. The V end was cut by 0 bases, the J end by 3 bases, with 8 bases between. In germline, CDR1 is ENHRY, CDR2 SYGVKD. The CDR3 nucleotides are TGTGCCATCAGTGAGTCCGGGGGGCACTATGGCTACACCTTC. The encoded protein is CAISESGGHYGYTF.

The V gene is TRBV24-1, the J gene TRBJ2-1; D remains ambiguous. This CDR3 has 13 amino acids. Germline V gene data show CDR1 as KGHDR and CDR2 as SFDVKD. Trimming took off 8 bases at V and 4 bases at J, with 11 bases between the two ends. The CDR3 loop is CATNSDEYNEQFF. In DNA, the CDR3 is TGTGCCACCAACTCGGACGAGTACAATGAGCAGTTCTTC.

This sequence joins TRBV11-2 and TRBJ2-1; the D is unclear. The length of the CDR3 is 15 residues. Trimming cost V 2 bases and J 1 base, with 9 bases left between them. Looked up from germline, CDR1 is SGHAT and CDR2 is FQNNGV. CDR3 nucleotides: TGTGCCAGCAGCTTATTCTTGGGGTCCTACAATGAGCAGTTCTTC. Its protein product is CASSLFLGSYNEQFF.

This clonotype turned up a few times. The V call is TRBV6-4, the J call TRBJ2-3; the D is unclear. Germline lookup yields CDR1 MRHNA and CDR2 SNTAGT. Trimming removed 4 bases from V and 0 bases from J, with 5 bases in between. CDR3 length: 13 residues. CDR3 region: CASSGHSTDTQYF. The DNA of the CDR3 is TGTGCCAGCAGTGGACATAGCACAGATACGCAGTATTTT.

This clonotype was recorded at least ten times. This rearrangement joins TRBV5-6 to TRBJ2-1; 10 positions match TRBD2. In germline, CDR1 is SGHDT, CDR2 YYEEEE. The CDR3 is 14 amino acids. The junction had 5 bases not matched to a gene; V was cut back by 2 bases and J by 9 bases. The CDR3 reads CASSFKTSGFEQFF. The DNA for the CDR3 is TGTGCCAGCAGCTTTAAGACTAGCGGGTTTGAGCAGTTCTTC.

There are many counts of this clonotype. The rearrangement links TRBV9 to TRBJ2-1; D is unclear. Germline CDR1 and CDR2: SGDLS and YYNGEE. The ends were cut back, 0 bases at V and 7 bases at J, with 8 bases in the middle. This CDR3 has 13 amino acids. The CDR3 protein is CASSVGGINEQFF. The CDR3 DNA follows: TGTGCCAGCAGCGTAGGGGGAATTAATGAGCAGTTCTTC.

This chain links TRBV20-1 with TRBJ2-2; 7 nucleotides line up with TRBD2. The length of the CDR3 is 14 residues. Unmatched junction bases numbered 5, after V lost 4 bases and J lost 3 bases. The germline V gene has CDR1 DFQATT and CDR2 SNEGSKA (reference sequence). CDR3 coding DNA: TGCAGTGCTAAAATCGCGGGAGACACCGGGGAGCTGTTTTTT. This gives the protein CSAKIAGDTGELFF.

The chain employs TRBV5-1 and TRBJ2-2; 7 bases line up with TRBD1. Trimming at V came to 3 bases and at J to 0 bases, leaving 5 bases not matched to a gene. Per germline, CDR1 SGHRS and CDR2 YFSETQ. The length of the CDR3 is 16 residues. The CDR3 reads CASSSTGQPNTGELFF. The CDR3 DNA follows: TGCGCCAGCAGCTCCACGGGACAGCCGAACACCGGGGAGCTGTTTTTT.

V usage is TRBV18 and J usage is TRBJ2-1; TRBD2 aligns across 8 bases. Germline assignment: CDR1 KGHSH and CDR2 LQKENI. The CDR3 is 13 residues long. The V segment lost 8 bases and the J segment 8 bases; nucleotides outside the gene matches: 8. CDR3 sequence reads: CASAGTSKDEQFF. CDR3 bases: TGTGCCAGCGCCGGGACTAGTAAAGATGAGCAGTTCTTC. Together with reference TRBV18 and TRBJ2-1, the CDR3 gives the full variable domain: NAGVMQNPRHLVRRRGQEARLRCSPMKGHSHVYWYRQLPEEGLKFMVYLQKENIIDESGMPKERFSAEFPKEGPSILRIQQVVRGDSAAYFCASAGTSKDEQFFGPGTRLTVL.

This clonotype came up many times. This chain joins TRBV5-1 and TRBJ1-5; D not certain. V lost 0 bases and J 1 base, leaving 8 bases between the germline ends. This CDR3 has 15 residues. Germline V gene sequence: CDR1 SGHRS, CDR2 YFSETQ. CDR3 DNA sequence: TGCGCCAGCAGCTTGGAACCTCTGAGCAATCAGCCCCAGCATTTT. This encodes CASSLEPLSNQPQHF.

The chain uses TRBV3-1 and TRBJ2-1; D is undetermined. The germline V and J ends were trimmed by 3 bases and 4 bases, with 7 bases remaining between them. The CDR3 runs to 13 residues. Per germline, CDR1 LGHDT and CDR2 YNNKEL (reference sequence). The CDR3 protein is CASSHYGYNEQFF. In nucleotides, the CDR3 is TGTGCCAGCAGCCACTACGGTTACAATGAGCAGTTCTTC.

In this sample, this clonotype turned up many times. The chain combines TRBV7-8 with TRBJ1-1; D is perhaps TRBD1 (6 bases). Trimming left V 2 bases short and J 4 bases short, with 8 bases between. Germline-derived CDR1 and CDR2 are SGHVS and FQNEAQ. This CDR3 contains 13 residues. The CDR3 reads CASSLTTGTEAFF. The CDR3 nucleotides are TGTGCCAGCAGCTTAACGACAGGCACTGAAGCTTTCTTT.

The CDR3 DNA reads as TGTGCCGGAGGGGGGGCGCAGGGAATGAGCTCCTACAATGAGCAGTTCTTC. It translates to CAGGGAQGMSSYNEQFF. The V gene is TRBV11-1, the J gene TRBJ2-1; weak D call: TRBD2 (7 bases). The CDR3 spans 17 residues. Germline V CDR1 and CDR2: SGHAT, FQDESV (reference sequence). Between the trimmed V and J ends, which lost 11 bases and 0 bases, there was a span of 23 bases.